The 11 T cell receptor beta chains in this list originate from one sample, sequenced in a study of T cells in Graves' hyperthyroidism and ophthalmopathy. Using RNA transcripts as the source, TCR beta CDR3 regions were amplified. During a first-round RT-PCR of the TCR CDR3, the HTBI primer set was used. TCRdb re-derived calls from the multiplex PCR reads in MiXCR, one entry per CDR3 protein. This sample has about 740,000 distinct CDR3 sequences, with around 15% found just once. The sample consisted of blood. These receptors came from a woman aged 18-30 years with Graves' hyperthyroidism.

This clonotype has a count of ten or more. The V call is TRBV2, the J call TRBJ2-1; D remains unclear. With 9 bases removed from V and 10 bases from J, the gap between germline ends came to 7 bases. Germline V gene data show CDR1 as SNHLY and CDR2 as FYNNEI. CDR3 size: 9 residues. Here the CDR3 reads CARSIEQFF. The CDR3 nucleotides read TGTGCCAGGTCCATAGAGCAGTTCTTC. Full variable domain (missing parts from reference TRBV2 and TRBJ2-1): EPEVTQTPSHQVTQMGQEVILRCVPISNHLYFYWYRQILGQKVEFLVSFYNNEISEKSEIFDDQFSVERPDGSNFTLKIRSTKLEDSAMYFCARSIEQFFGPGTRLTVL.

The sample holds many counts of this clonotype. The V call is TRBV7-8, the J call TRBJ2-7; D remains unclear. Germline V gene sequence: CDR1 SGHVS, CDR2 FQNEAQ. The ends were cut back, 3 bases at V and 4 bases at J, with 10 bases in the middle. The CDR3 spans 13 residues. The CDR3 bases are TGTGCCAGCAGCTTTAGGGTAGCATACGAGCAGTACTTC. This encodes CASSFRVAYEQYF.

There are many counts of this clonotype. CDR3 DNA sequence: TGTGCCAGCAGTCGCGGGACAGCGAACACCGGGGAGCTGTTTTTT. Residues: CASSRGTANTGELFF. The chain employs TRBV28 and TRBJ2-2; D is possibly TRBD1 (7 bases). V was cut by 5 bases and J by 0 bases, with 10 bases left in between. The CDR3 runs 15 residues. Germline CDR1 MDHEN, CDR2 SYDVKM.

This clonotype was counted ten times or more. The chain carries TRBV7-2 and TRBJ2-7; no reliable D call. V gave up 3 bases and J gave up 2 bases, with 20 bases separating them. The CDR3 has 17 residues. The V gene's germline CDR1 is SGHTA and CDR2 FQGNSA. This CDR3 reads CASSFFWESRPPYEQYF. The CDR3 DNA sequence: TGTGCCAGCAGCTTCTTCTGGGAATCTAGGCCCCCCTACGAGCAGTACTTC.

The gene calls are TRBV5-6 and TRBJ2-7; no clear D. V shed 0 bases and J shed 4 bases, with 8 bases lying between them. CDR1 and CDR2 from the germline V gene are SGHDT and YYEEEE. The CDR3 covers 13 residues. CDR3: CASSLATNYEQYF. Written as DNA, the CDR3 is TGTGCCAGCAGCTTGGCCACTAATTACGAGCAGTACTTC. The full variable domain, its missing parts supplied by reference TRBV5-6 and TRBJ2-7, is DAGVTQSPTHLIKTRGQQVTLRCSPKSGHDTVSWYQQALGQGPQFIFQYYEEEERQRGNFPDRFSGHQFPNYSSELNVNALLLGDSALYLCASSLATNYEQYFGPGTRLTVT.

The V and J genes are TRBV27 and TRBJ2-3; no clear D. V lost 4 bases to trimming and J lost 3 bases, with 14 bases between them. CDR3 size: 15 residues. CDR1 is MNHEY, CDR2 SMNVEV, per germline (reference sequence). In nucleotides, the CDR3 is TGTGCCAGCAGTTCCGACTGGGGTTTAACAGATACGCAGTATTTT. The encoded protein is CASSSDWGLTDTQYF.

The chain has TRBV19 and TRBJ2-7; possible D gene TRBD2, 5 bases. The CDR3 spans 13 residues. V was cut by 4 bases and J by 2 bases, with 9 bases left in between. Germline loops: CDR1 LNHDA, CDR2 SQIVND (reference sequence). In nucleotides, the CDR3 is TGTGCCAGTAGTACGACTACCGCCTACGAGCAGTACTTC. This sequence encodes CASSTTTAYEQYF.

This clonotype has ten or more counts. J is TRBJ2-7 and V is TRBV6-2 or TRBV6-3; 7 nucleotides match TRBD2. J gave up 0 bases and V 3 bases, and 11 bases lay outside the gene matches. In germline, CDR1 is MNHEY, CDR2 SVGEGT. The CDR3 extends over 17 amino acids. CDR3 in DNA: TGTGCCAGCAGTTATCGGAGTTCGGGGAGGGGCTCCTACGAGCAGTACTTC. It yields the protein CASSYRSSGRGSYEQYF.

This clonotype has ten or more counts. The chain recombines TRBV7-8 with TRBJ2-7; 8 bases match TRBD2. This CDR3 contains 16 residues. Trimming at V came to 1 base and at J to 3 bases, leaving 8 bases not matched to a gene. Germline V gene lookup returns CDR1 SGHVS and CDR2 FQNEAQ. CDR3 region: CASSLEGAGGLYEQYF. Here the CDR3 DNA reads TGTGCCAGCAGCTTAGAGGGCGCGGGAGGACTCTACGAGCAGTACTTC.

This clonotype was seen repeatedly, ten times or more. The rearrangement joins TRBV30 to TRBJ2-3, with 8 bases fitting TRBD1. Trimming cost V 2 bases and J 2 bases; bases outside gene matches: 6. The CDR3 covers 15 residues. Germline CDR1 reads GTSNPN; CDR2 reads SVGIG (reference sequence). CDR3 nucleotides: TGTGCCTGGAGTCCAGGGACAGGAACCACAGATACGCAGTATTTT. Protein product: CAWSPGTGTTDTQYF.

The rearrangement uses TRBV6-1 and TRBJ1-2, with no clear D. This CDR3 is 13 amino acids long. Trimming removed 5 bases at V and 5 bases at J, with 12 bases between. CDR1 MNHNS and CDR2 SASEGT come from the germline V gene. The CDR3 DNA sequence: TGTGCCAGCAGTCAAGGGAGTGCTTATGGCTACACCTTC. It encodes CASSQGSAYGYTF.